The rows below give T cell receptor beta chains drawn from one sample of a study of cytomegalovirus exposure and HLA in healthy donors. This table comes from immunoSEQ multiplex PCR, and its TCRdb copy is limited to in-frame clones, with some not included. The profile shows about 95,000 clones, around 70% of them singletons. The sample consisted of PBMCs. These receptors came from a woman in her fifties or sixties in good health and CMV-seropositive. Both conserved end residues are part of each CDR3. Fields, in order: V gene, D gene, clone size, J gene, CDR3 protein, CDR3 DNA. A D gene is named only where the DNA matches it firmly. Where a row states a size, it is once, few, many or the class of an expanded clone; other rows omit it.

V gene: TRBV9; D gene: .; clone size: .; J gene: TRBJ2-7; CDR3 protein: CASEGGWQYF; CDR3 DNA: TGTGCCAGCGAAGGAGGCTGGCAGTACTTC
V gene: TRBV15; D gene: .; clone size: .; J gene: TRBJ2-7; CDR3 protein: CATSPDFQREQYF; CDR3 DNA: TGTGCCACCAGCCCAGATTTTCAACGCGAGCAGTACTTC
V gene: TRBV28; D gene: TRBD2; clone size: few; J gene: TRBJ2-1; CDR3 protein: CASRPGEGSYNEQFF; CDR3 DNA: TGTGCCAGCAGACCGGGGGAGGGCTCCTACAATGAGCAGTTCTTC
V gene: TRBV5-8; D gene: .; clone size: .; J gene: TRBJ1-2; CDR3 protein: CASSLVTGSYGYTF; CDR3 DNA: TGTGCCAGCAGCTTGGTAACAGGGTCCTATGGCTACACCTTC
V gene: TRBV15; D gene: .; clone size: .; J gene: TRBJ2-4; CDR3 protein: CATSRQGSYSLTKNIQYF; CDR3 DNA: TGTGCCACCAGCAGACAGGGCTCCTACAGTTTAACCAAAAACATTCAGTACTTC
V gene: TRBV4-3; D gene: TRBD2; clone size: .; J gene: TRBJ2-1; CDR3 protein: CASSQVAGVYEQFF; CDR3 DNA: TGCGCCAGCAGCCAAGTAGCGGGAGTCTATGAGCAGTTCTTC
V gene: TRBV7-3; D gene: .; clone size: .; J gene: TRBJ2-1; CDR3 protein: CASSLMTITPPNEQFF; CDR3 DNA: TGTGCCAGCAGCTTAATGACTATCACCCCTCCCAATGAGCAGTTCTTC
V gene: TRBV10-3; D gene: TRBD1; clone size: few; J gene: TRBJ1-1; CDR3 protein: CAISPTGDGVNTEAFF; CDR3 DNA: TGTGCCATCAGTCCGACAGGGGATGGCGTGAACACTGAAGCTTTCTTT
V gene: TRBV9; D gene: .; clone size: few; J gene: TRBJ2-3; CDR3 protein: CASSTDTTDTQYF; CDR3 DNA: TGTGCCAGCAGCACGGACACCACAGATACGCAGTATTTT
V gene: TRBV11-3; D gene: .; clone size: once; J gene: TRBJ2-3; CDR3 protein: CASSLRHGPQYF; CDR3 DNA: TGTGCCAGCAGCCTACGACATGGGCCGCAGTATTTT
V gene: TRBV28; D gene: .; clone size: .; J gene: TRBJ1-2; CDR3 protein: CASSLSRPTYGYTF; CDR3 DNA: TGTGCCAGCAGTTTGTCGCGTCCCACCTATGGCTACACCTTC
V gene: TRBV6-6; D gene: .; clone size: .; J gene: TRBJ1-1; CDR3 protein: CASGLGGDTEAFF; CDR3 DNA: TGTGCCAGCGGGCTCGGAGGGGACACTGAAGCTTTCTTT
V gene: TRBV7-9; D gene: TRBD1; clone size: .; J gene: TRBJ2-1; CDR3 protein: CASSPRGGTGYNEQFF; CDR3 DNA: TGTGCCAGCAGCCCCAGGGGAGGGACAGGGTACAATGAGCAGTTCTTC
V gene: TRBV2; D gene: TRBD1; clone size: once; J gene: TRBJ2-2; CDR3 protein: CASSTAGTGFVGELFF; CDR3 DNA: TGTGCCAGCAGTACGGCTGGGACAGGGTTCGTCGGGGAGCTGTTTTTT
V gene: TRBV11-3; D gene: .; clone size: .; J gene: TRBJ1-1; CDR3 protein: CASSSKTGRMNTEAFF; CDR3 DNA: TGTGCCAGCAGCTCCAAGACAGGAAGGATGAACACTGAAGCTTTCTTT
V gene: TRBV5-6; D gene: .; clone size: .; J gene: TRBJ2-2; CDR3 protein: CASSLLGAFEGELFF; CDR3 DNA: TGTGCCAGCAGCCTCCTGGGGGCTTTCGAGGGGGAGCTGTTTTTT
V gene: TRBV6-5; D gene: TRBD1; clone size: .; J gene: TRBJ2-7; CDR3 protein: CASSPFPGQSYEQYF; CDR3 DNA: TGTGCCAGCAGCCCGTTCCCGGGACAGTCCTACGAGCAGTACTTC
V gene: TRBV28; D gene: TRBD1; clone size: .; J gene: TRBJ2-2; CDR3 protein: CASSLTGATGELFF; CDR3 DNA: TGTGCCAGCAGTTTAACAGGGGCCACCGGGGAGCTGTTTTTT
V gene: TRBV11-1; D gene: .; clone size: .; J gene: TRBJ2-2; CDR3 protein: CASSLGRAGELFF; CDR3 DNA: TGTGCCAGCAGCTTAGGCCGGGCCGGGGAGCTGTTTTTT
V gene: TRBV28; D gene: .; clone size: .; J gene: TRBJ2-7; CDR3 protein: CASGVGGRNYEQYF; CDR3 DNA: TGTGCCAGCGGCGTTGGGGGGAGGAACTACGAGCAGTACTTC
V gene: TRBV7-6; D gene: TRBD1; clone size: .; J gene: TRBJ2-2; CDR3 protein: CASTSPSRGQGGELFF; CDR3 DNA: TGTGCCAGCACCTCTCCGTCCAGGGGGCAGGGCGGGGAGCTGTTTTTT
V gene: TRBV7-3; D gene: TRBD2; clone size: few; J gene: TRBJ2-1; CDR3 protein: CASSLTTSGSTYEQFF; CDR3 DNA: TGTGCCAGCAGCTTAACGACTAGCGGGAGTACGTATGAGCAGTTCTTC
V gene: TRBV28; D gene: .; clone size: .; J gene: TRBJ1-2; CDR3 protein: CASTAGGWTYGYTF; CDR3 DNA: TGTGCCAGCACCGCGGGGGGGTGGACCTATGGCTACACCTTC
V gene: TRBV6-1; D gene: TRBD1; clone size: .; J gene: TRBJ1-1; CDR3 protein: CASSEGTGLVRTEAFF; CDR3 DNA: TGTGCCAGCAGTGAAGGGACAGGGTTGGTGAGGACTGAAGCTTTCTTT
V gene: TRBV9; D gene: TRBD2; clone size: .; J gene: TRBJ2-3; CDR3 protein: CASSVELAGGKDTQYF; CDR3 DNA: TGTGCCAGCAGCGTAGAACTAGCGGGAGGAAAAGATACGCAGTATTTT
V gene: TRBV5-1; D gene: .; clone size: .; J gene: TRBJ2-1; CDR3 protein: CASSYQPVEGNEQFF; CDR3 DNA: TGCGCCAGCAGCTATCAACCTGTGGAGGGCAATGAGCAGTTCTTC
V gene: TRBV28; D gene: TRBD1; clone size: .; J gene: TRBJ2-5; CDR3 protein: CASQQGGHRKETQYF; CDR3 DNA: TGTGCCAGCCAACAGGGGGGTCATAGAAAAGAGACCCAGTACTTC
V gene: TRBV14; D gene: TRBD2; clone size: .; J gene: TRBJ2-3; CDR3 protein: CASSLNLAGPGDTQYF; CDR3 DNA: TGTGCCAGCAGCCTAAATCTAGCGGGACCAGGAGATACGCAGTATTTT
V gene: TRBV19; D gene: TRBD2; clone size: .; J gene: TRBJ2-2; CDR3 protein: CASKSSGGMAGELFF; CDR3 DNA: TGTGCCAGTAAATCTAGCGGGGGTATGGCCGGGGAGCTGTTTTTT
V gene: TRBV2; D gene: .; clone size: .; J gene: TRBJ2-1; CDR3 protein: CASRGDTPGGEPSYNEQFF; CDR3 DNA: TGTGCCAGCAGAGGGGACACCCCGGGTGGGGAGCCCTCCTACAATGAGCAGTTCTTC
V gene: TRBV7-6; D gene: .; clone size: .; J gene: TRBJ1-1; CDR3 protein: CASSLGGTMNTEAFF; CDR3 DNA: TGTGCCAGCAGCTTAGGGGGGACTATGAACACTGAAGCTTTCTTT
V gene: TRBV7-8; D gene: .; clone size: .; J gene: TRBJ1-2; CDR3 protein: CASSRGRESQSGYTF; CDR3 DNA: TGTGCCAGCAGCCGCGGCCGGGAAAGCCAAAGTGGCTACACCTTC
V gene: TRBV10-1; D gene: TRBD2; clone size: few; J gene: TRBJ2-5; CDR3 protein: CASSTGLAAQETQYF; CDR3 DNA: TGCGCCAGCAGTACCGGACTAGCGGCACAAGAGACCCAGTACTTC
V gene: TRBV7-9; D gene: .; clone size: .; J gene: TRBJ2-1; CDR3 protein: CASSLGSYNEQFF; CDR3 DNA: TGTGCCAGCAGCTTAGGTTCGTACAATGAGCAGTTCTTC
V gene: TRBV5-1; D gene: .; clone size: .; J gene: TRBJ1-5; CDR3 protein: CASSLESGNQPQHF; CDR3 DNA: TGCGCCAGCAGCTTGGAGTCGGGCAATCAGCCCCAGCATTTT
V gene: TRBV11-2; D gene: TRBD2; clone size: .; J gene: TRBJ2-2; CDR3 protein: CASSPRRTSPGELFF; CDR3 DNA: TGTGCCAGCAGCCCCCGTAGGACTAGCCCAGGGGAGCTGTTTTTT
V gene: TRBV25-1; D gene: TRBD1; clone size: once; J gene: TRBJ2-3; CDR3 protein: CASTSGQGADTQYF; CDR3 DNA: TGTGCCAGCACCTCCGGACAGGGGGCAGATACGCAGTATTTT
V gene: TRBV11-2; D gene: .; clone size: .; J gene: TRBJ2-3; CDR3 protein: CASSLAVDTQYF; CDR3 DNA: TGTGCCAGCAGCTTAGCGGTCGATACGCAGTATTTT
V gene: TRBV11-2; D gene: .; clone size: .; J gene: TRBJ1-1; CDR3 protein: CASSLVRGNTEAFF; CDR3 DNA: TGTGCCAGCAGCTTAGTACGGGGGAACACTGAAGCTTTCTTT
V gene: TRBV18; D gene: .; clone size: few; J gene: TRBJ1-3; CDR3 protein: CASSPPGAGAFSGNTIYF; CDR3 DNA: TGTGCCAGCTCACCTCCCGGTGCAGGGGCCTTCTCTGGAAACACCATATATTTT
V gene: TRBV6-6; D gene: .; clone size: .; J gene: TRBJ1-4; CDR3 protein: CASSYVAPTNEKLFF; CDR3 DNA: TGTGCCAGCAGTTACGTGGCACCAACTAATGAAAAACTGTTTTTT
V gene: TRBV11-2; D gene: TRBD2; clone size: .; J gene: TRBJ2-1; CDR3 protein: CASSSTSGAQGEQFF; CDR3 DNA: TGTGCCAGCAGCTCGACAAGCGGGGCACAAGGTGAGCAGTTCTTC
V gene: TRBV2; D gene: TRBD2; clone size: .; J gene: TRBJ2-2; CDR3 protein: CASSEAGVVTGELFF; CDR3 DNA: TGTGCCAGCAGTGAGGCGGGAGTGGTCACCGGGGAGCTGTTTTTT
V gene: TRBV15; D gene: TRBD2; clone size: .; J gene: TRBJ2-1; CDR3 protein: CATSLSGNNNEQFF; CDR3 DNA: TGTGCCACCAGCCTAAGCGGGAATAACAATGAGCAGTTCTTC
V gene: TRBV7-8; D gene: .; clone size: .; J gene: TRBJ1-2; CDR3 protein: CASSVGTGGSGYTF; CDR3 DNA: TGTGCCAGCTCGGTGGGCACCGGAGGCTCTGGCTACACCTTC
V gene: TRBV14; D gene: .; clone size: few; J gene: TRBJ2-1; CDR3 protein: CASSQVSFQSSSYNEQFF; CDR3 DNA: TGTGCCAGCAGCCAAGTTTCGTTCCAGTCAAGCTCCTACAATGAGCAGTTCTTC
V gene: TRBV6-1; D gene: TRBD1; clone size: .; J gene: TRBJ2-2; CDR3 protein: CASRGQGNTGELFF; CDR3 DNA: TGTGCCAGCAGAGGACAGGGTAACACCGGGGAGCTGTTTTTT
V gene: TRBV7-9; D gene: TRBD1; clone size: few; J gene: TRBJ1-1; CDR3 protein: CSSSYLDRGIPGAFF; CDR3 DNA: TGTTCCAGCAGCTACCTCGACAGGGGTATTCCGGGGGCTTTCTTT
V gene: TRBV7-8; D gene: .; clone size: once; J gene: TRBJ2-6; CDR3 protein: CASSLVGRGFSGANVLTF; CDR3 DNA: TGTGCCAGCAGCTTAGTCGGCAGGGGCTTCTCTGGGGCCAACGTCCTGACTTTC
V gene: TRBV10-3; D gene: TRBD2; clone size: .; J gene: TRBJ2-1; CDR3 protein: CAISELSSGISYNEQFF; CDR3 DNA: TGTGCCATCAGTGAGCTGAGTAGCGGGATCTCCTACAATGAGCAGTTCTTC
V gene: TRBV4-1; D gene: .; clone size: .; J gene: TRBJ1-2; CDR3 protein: CASSQTGLGYGYTF; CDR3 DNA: TGCGCCAGCAGCCAGACGGGACTTGGCTATGGCTACACCTTC
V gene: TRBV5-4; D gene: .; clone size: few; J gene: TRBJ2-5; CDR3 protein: CASSVGQQETQYF; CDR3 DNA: TGTGCCAGCAGCGTGGGACAACAAGAGACCCAGTACTTC